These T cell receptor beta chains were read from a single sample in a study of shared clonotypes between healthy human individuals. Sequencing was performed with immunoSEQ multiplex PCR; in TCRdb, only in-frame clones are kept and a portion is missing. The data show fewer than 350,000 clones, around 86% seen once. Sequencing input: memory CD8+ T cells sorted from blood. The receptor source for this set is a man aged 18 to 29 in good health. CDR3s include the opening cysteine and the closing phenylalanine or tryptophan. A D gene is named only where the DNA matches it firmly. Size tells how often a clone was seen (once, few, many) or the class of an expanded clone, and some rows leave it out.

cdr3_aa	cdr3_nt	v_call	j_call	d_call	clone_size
CASSFASENEQFF	TGTGCCAGCAGCTTTGCTAGCGAGAATGAGCAGTTCTTC	TRBV5-6	TRBJ2-1	.	.
CASSPGTITDTQYF	TGTGCCAGCAGCCCCGGGACTATCACAGATACGCAGTATTTT	TRBV5-4	TRBJ2-3	TRBD2	.
CSVEDGLAGVFYEQFF	TGCAGCGTTGAAGACGGACTAGCGGGAGTATTCTACGAGCAGTTCTTC	TRBV29-1	TRBJ2-1	TRBD2	.
CASSLWVTETQYF	TGTGCCAGCAGTTTATGGGTTACAGAGACCCAGTACTTC	TRBV27	TRBJ2-5	.	.
CSVEGRGPEQYF	TGCAGCGTTGAAGGCAGGGGGCCCGAGCAGTACTTC	TRBV29-1	TRBJ2-7	TRBD1	.
CASSYGQSGEQYF	TGTGCCAGCAGTTATGGTCAGTCCGGGGAGCAGTACTTC	TRBV6-5	TRBJ2-7	.	.
CASSEALRGQFNQPQHF	TGTGCCAGCAGTGAAGCGCTCAGGGGACAATTCAATCAGCCCCAGCATTTT	TRBV6-1	TRBJ1-5	.	.
CASRDTRGYTF	TGTGCCAGCAGAGACACTCGGGGCTACACCTTC	TRBV2	TRBJ1-2	.	.
CASSLFGSGYTF	TGTGCCAGCAGCTTATTTGGGTCTGGCTACACCTTC	TRBV7-9	TRBJ1-2	.	.
CASSDSLERTLHF	TGCGCCAGCAGTGATTCCCTCGAGAGAACCCTCCACTTT	TRBV10-2	TRBJ1-6	.	once
CASSDSRRVRDEQYF	TGTGCCAGCAGTGACTCGAGGAGAGTTCGCGACGAGCAGTACTTC	TRBV6-4	TRBJ2-7	.	.
CASSPWTGATDTQYF	TGTGCCAGCAGCCCTTGGACAGGCGCCACAGATACGCAGTATTTT	TRBV13	TRBJ2-3	TRBD1	.
CIRGPENTEAFF	TGCATCAGGGGCCCGGAGAACACTGAAGCTTTCTTT	TRBV29-1	TRBJ1-1	.	.
CASSLTGAGETQYF	TGTGCCAGCAGCCTAACGGGCGCGGGAGAGACCCAGTACTTC	TRBV6-5	TRBJ2-5	.	once
CASSYTLEGDTEAFF	TGTGCCAGCAGTTACACCCTCGAGGGAGACACTGAAGCTTTCTTT	TRBV6-5	TRBJ1-1	.	.
CASSPDGRYSNQPQHF	TGTGCCAGCAGCCCGGATGGGCGGTATAGCAATCAGCCCCAGCATTTT	TRBV7-2	TRBJ1-5	.	.
CASSPILQGNTIYF	TGTGCCAGCAGCCCGATACTACAGGGAAACACCATATATTTT	TRBV7-9	TRBJ1-3	.	.
CASSADLAGGLITDTQYF	TGTGCCAGCAGCGCCGACCTAGCGGGGGGGCTAATCACAGATACGCAGTATTTT	TRBV11-1	TRBJ2-3	TRBD2	.
CASSPGTVSYEQYF	TGTGCCAGCAGCCCCGGGACCGTCTCCTACGAGCAGTACTTC	TRBV13	TRBJ2-7	.	.
CASSQDPAGAYEQYF	TGCGCCAGCAGCCAAGATCCGGCGGGGGCCTACGAGCAGTACTTC	TRBV4-3	TRBJ2-7	TRBD2	.
CASGSSPRTYEQYF	TGTGCTAGTGGTTCGTCTCCGCGGACCTACGAGCAGTACTTC	TRBV12-5	TRBJ2-7	.	.
CSVAPGARGIQETQYF	TGCAGCGTTGCCCCCGGGGCGCGGGGGATTCAAGAGACCCAGTACTTC	TRBV29-1	TRBJ2-5	TRBD2	.
CAWSVVATDTQYF	TGTGCCTGGAGTGTGGTGGCCACAGATACGCAGTATTTT	TRBV30	TRBJ2-3	.	.
CASSMVLARDEQFF	TGTGCCAGTAGTATGGTGCTAGCGCGCGATGAGCAGTTCTTC	TRBV19	TRBJ2-1	.	.
CASSDAEKGPTNSPLHF	TGTGCCAGCAGTGACGCCGAAAAGGGACCTACCAATTCACCCCTCCACTTT	TRBV6-4	TRBJ1-6	.	.